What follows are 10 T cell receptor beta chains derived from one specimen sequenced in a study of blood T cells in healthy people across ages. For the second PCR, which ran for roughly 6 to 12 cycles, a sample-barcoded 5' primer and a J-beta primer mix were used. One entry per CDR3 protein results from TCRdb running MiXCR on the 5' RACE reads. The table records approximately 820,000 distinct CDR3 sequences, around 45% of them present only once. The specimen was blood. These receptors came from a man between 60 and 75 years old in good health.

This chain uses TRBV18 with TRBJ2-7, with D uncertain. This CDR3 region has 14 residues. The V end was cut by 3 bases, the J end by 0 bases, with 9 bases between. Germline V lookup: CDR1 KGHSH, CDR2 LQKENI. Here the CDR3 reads CASSPKPTSYEQYF. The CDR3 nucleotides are TGTGCCAGCTCACCGAAACCGACCTCCTACGAGCAGTACTTC.

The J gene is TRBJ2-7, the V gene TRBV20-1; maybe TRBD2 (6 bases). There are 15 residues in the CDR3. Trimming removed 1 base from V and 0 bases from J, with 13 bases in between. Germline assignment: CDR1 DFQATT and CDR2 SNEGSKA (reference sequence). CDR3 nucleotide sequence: TGCAGTGCTAGAGTGGGCGGGGCGATCTCCTACGAGCAGTACTTC. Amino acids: CSARVGGAISYEQYF.

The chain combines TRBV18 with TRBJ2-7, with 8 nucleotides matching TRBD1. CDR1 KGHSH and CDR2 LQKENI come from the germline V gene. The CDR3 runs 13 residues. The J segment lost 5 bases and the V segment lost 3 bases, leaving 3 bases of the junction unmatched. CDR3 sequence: CASSPGQDNEQYF. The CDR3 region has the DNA TGTGCCAGCTCACCGGGACAGGACAACGAGCAGTACTTC.

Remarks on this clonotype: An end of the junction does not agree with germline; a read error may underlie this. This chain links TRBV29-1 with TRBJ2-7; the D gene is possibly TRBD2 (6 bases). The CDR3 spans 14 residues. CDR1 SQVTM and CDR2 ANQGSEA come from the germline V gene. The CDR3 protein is CGVGGLLGREEQYF. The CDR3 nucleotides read TGCGGCGTTGGGGGGTTGTTAGGACGAGAGGAGCAGTACTTC.

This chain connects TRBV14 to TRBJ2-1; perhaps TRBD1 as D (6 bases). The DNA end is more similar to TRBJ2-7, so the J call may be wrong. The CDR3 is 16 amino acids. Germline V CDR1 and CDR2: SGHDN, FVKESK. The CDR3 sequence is CASSPTSDRNYNEQYF. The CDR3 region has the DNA TGTGCCAGCAGCCCTACCTCGGACAGAAACTACAATGAGCAGTACTTC.

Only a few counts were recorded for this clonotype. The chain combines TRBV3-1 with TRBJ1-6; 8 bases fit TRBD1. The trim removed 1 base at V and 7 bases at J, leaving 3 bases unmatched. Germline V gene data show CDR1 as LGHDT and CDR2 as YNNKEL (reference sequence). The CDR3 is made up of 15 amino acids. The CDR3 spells CASSQVGQGNSPLHF. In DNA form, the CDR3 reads TGTGCCAGCAGCCAAGTCGGACAGGGAAATTCACCCCTCCACTTT.

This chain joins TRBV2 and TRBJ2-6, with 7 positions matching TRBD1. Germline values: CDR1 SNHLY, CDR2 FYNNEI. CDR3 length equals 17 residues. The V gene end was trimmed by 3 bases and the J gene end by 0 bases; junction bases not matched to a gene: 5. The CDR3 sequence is CASSDGTASSGANVLTF. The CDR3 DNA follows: TGTGCCAGCAGTGACGGGACAGCGAGCTCTGGGGCCAACGTCCTGACTTTC.

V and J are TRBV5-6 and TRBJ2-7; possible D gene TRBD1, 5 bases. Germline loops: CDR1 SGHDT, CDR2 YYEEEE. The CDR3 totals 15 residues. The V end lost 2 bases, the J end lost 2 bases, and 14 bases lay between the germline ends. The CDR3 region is CASSLGRGVAYEQYF. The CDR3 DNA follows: TGTGCCAGCAGCTTAGGAAGGGGTGTCGCCTACGAGCAGTACTTC.

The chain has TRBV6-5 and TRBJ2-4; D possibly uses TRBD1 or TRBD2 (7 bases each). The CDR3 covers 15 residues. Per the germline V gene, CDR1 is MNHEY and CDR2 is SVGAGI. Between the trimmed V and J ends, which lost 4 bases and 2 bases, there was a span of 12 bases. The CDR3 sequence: CASSWGRGPKNIQYF. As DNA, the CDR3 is TGTGCCAGCAGTTGGGGGAGGGGGCCCAAAAACATTCAGTACTTC.

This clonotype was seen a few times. The CDR3 nucleotides read TGTGCCAGCAGCGTAGCGGACAGGGGGAGCACTGAAGCTTTCTTT. It encodes CASSVADRGSTEAFF. The gene calls are TRBV9 and TRBJ1-1; 10 bases map to TRBD1. The CDR3 is 15 residues long. CDR1 and CDR2 from the germline V gene are SGDLS and YYNGEE. The V segment lost 0 bases and the J segment 4 bases; nucleotides outside the gene matches: 3.